The entry that follows covers one T cell receptor (beta chain) sequence. The antigen remains unidentified. Clones were read by immunoSEQ multiplex PCR, and TCRdb kept only the in-frame ones, dropping some. In the table there are around 600,000 clones, roughly 98% of which are singletons. Germline assignment: CDR1 MNHNS and CDR2 SASEGT. The CDR3 loop spans 16 amino acids. V was shortened by 3 bases and J by 5 bases, with 19 bases between the two germline ends. These data come from a study of shared clonotypes between healthy human individuals. General observations from the study: Among the subsets, naive ones generally showed larger estimated richness than memory ones. Naive CD4 clonotypes were shared across a handful of donors at 4.5% to 6%.

In the naive CD8 group, cells lacked CD45RO and were positively selected for CCR7, so terminally differentiated effector memory CD45RA+ cells were left out. This clonotype was sampled from a man aged 30 to 45 in good health. The chain carries TRBV6-1 and TRBJ1-2; D possibly corresponds to TRBD1 (6 bases). The sample was naive CD8+ T cells sorted from blood. In DNA form, the CDR3 reads TGTGCCAGCAGTGATTCCATCCCCTCAGGGGTTTATGGCTACACCTTC. Its protein is CASSDSIPSGVYGYTF.